This record covers a single T cell receptor beta chain. The record originates from a study of blood T cell repertoires in COVID-19. The data were produced by immunoSEQ multiplex PCR, yet TCRdb's version contains in-frame clones alone and is incomplete. The data hold about 400,000 clones, with 89% observed a single time. The CDR3 has 19 amino acids. From germline, CDR1 is KGHSH and CDR2 LQKENI. Trimming removed 3 bases at V and 8 bases at J, with 26 bases between. The TCR originated in a man aged 35-49 years with acute or convalescent COVID-19. The chain links TRBV18 to TRBJ1-6; D not certain. The sequenced sample was peripheral blood. CDR3 in DNA: TGTGCCAGCTCACCGCCGATCCGGGAGTCTCTTCCCTTGTATTCACCCCTCCACTTT. Protein sequence: CASSPPIRESLPLYSPLHF.